This entry lists 27 T cell receptor beta chains sequenced from one sample in a study of blood T cell repertoires in COVID-19. Clones were sequenced by immunoSEQ multiplex PCR, and TCRdb holds only the in-frame ones, with some missing. The repertoire has approximately 150,000 clones, approximately 90% of them found once; the top ten carry about 4.6%. The sample consisted of peripheral blood. These receptors came from a woman aged 55-69 years with active or convalescent COVID-19.

Here the CDR3 reads CASSFGQPPYEQYF. CDR3 nucleotides: TGTGCCAGCAGCTTTGGACAGCCTCCCTACGAGCAGTACTTC. This rearrangement joins TRBV5-6 to TRBJ2-7, with a possible D match to TRBD1 (6 bases). The CDR3 extends over 14 amino acids. Between the trimmed V and J ends, which lost 2 bases and 2 bases, there was a span of 11 bases. CDR1 is SGHDT, CDR2 YYEEEE, per germline.

This clone was observed a few times. The chain links TRBV7-9 to TRBJ1-6, with a weak D call TRBD1 (5 bases). Germline V gives CDR1 SEHNR, CDR2 FQNEAQ (reference sequence). Trimming pared 3 bases from V and 8 bases from J, leaving 17 bases between. CDR3 length: 16 amino acids. The CDR3 DNA reads as TGTGCCAGCAGCTTTATAAGGGGCGTTCGGCATTCACCCCTCCACTTT. Amino acids: CASSFIRGVRHSPLHF.

J is TRBJ1-5 and V is TRBV24-1, with D possibly TRBD1 on 5 matching bases. CDR1 is KGHDR and CDR2 is SFDVKD in the germline V gene. V gave up 5 bases and J gave up 4 bases, with 8 bases separating them. The CDR3 spans 13 residues. The CDR3 sequence: CATSGGGNQPQHF. In DNA form, the CDR3 reads TGTGCCACCAGTGGGGGGGGTAATCAGCCCCAGCATTTT.

This chain joins TRBV3-1 (or the pseudogene TRBV3-2) and TRBJ1-1; D gene unclear. CDR1 and CDR2 from the germline V gene are LGHDT and YNNKEL (reference sequence). V was pared by 1 base and J by 6 bases, with 9 bases between. The CDR3 is 13 amino acids. This CDR3 reads CASSQGFRAEAFF. CDR3 nucleotide sequence: TGTGCCAGCAGCCAAGGGTTCCGGGCTGAAGCTTTCTTT.

The gene calls are TRBV7-2 and TRBJ2-7, with TRBD2 matching over 13 bases. The V gene's germline CDR1 is SGHTA and CDR2 FQGNSA. The CDR3 covers 17 residues. V shed 2 bases and J 3 bases; nucleotides not matched to a gene: 7. CDR3 nucleotides: TGTGCCAGCAGCTTACTCCCCTGGACTAGCGGGGGCTACGAGCAGTACTTC. Amino acids: CASSLLPWTSGGYEQYF.

This chain joins TRBV6-5 and TRBJ1-4; TRBD1 agrees at 9 bases. The CDR3 spans 14 residues. V trimming: 6 bases; J trimming: 8 bases; junction bases outside the gene matches: 7. Germline V CDR1 and CDR2: MNHEY, SVGAGI. CDR3 protein: CASRRTGEGEKLFF. The CDR3 DNA reads TGTGCCAGCAGGCGGACAGGGGAAGGCGAAAAACTGTTTTTT.

As for this clone: The junction does not match germline at one end; this may be a read error. V usage is TRBV5-1 and J usage is TRBJ1-4; perhaps TRBD1 as D (5 bases). CDR1 is SGHRS, CDR2 YFSETQ, per germline. There are 14 residues in the CDR3. Here the CDR3 DNA reads TGCGCCAGCAGTTTGGCGGGACTAAATGAAAAACTGTTTTTT. Translation: CASSLAGLNEKLFF.

This clone has a handful of counts. This rearrangement joins TRBV7-9 to TRBJ1-1; TRBD1 aligns across 10 bases. The CDR3 runs to 14 residues. Germline CDR1 and CDR2: SEHNR and FQNEAQ (reference sequence). Losses at the gene ends were 5 bases for V and 4 bases for J; bases not matched to a gene: 4. The CDR3 loop is CASSRQGAGTEAFF. CDR3 coding DNA: TGTGCCAGCAGCCGACAGGGGGCGGGCACTGAAGCTTTCTTT.

The chain carries TRBV12-5 and TRBJ2-7; no reliable D call. Trimming stripped 1 base from V and 2 bases from J, with 9 bases between. This CDR3 has 14 amino acids. Germline V CDR1 and CDR2: LGHNT, FRNRAP. The CDR3 coding sequence is TGTGCTAGTGGTTTGGCACTTTTTCCCTACGAGCAGTACTTC. Translation gives CASGLALFPYEQYF.

The chain couples TRBV5-3 to TRBJ2-3, with 8 positions matching TRBD2. TRBV5-3 is filed as an ORF, its function uncertain. Trimming took 0 bases from V and 5 from J; bases not matched to a gene: 17. The CDR3 spans 19 residues. CDR3 protein: CARSLVGSLAGGSRDTQYF. The CDR3 DNA sequence: TGTGCCAGAAGCTTGGTTGGTAGCCTCGCGGGGGGATCGAGAGATACGCAGTATTTT.

The chain couples TRBV7-2 to TRBJ2-7; TRBD2 matches at 11 bases. Germline-derived CDR1 and CDR2 are SGHTA and FQGNSA. The CDR3 length is 16 residues. Trimming at V came to 0 bases and at J to 6 bases, leaving 7 bases not matched to a gene. This CDR3 is CASSLAGLAGGGEQYF. CDR3 DNA sequence: TGTGCCAGCAGCTTAGCCGGTCTAGCGGGGGGTGGCGAGCAGTACTTC.

The V call is TRBV13, the J call TRBJ1-1, with D maybe TRBD1 (5 bases). This CDR3 spans 10 amino acids. Trimming stripped 11 bases from V and 10 bases from J, with 14 bases between. From germline, CDR1 is PRHDT and CDR2 FYEKMQ (reference sequence). CDR3 sequence reads: CARPGVSAFF. The CDR3 nucleotides read TGTGCCCGGCCGGGGGTATCAGCTTTCTTT.

This clone was recorded only once. This chain uses TRBV6-6 with TRBJ2-7; TRBD2 matches at 8 bases. The germline V gene encodes CDR1 MNHNY and CDR2 SVGAGI (reference sequence). This CDR3 is built from 16 residues. Unmatched junction bases numbered 6, after V lost 2 bases and J lost 0 bases. The CDR3 DNA reads TGTGCCAGCAGTTACAGTCCGGGGGGGACCTCCTACGAGCAGTACTTC. Its protein product is CASSYSPGGTSYEQYF.

This clone was seen only a few times. The V and J genes are TRBV7-2 and TRBJ2-1, with D possibly being TRBD1 (6 bases). CDR3 length: 14 residues. Looked up from germline, CDR1 is SGHTA and CDR2 is FQGNSA. Trimming stripped 1 base from V and 7 bases from J, with 11 bases between. CDR3 residues: CASSLVQGKNEQFF. The CDR3 DNA reads TGTGCCAGCAGCTTAGTACAGGGAAAGAATGAGCAGTTCTTC. Looking up the rest from reference TRBV7-2 and TRBJ2-1 gives the full variable domain: GAGVSQSPSNKVTEKGKDVELRCDPISGHTALYWYRQSLGQGLEFLIYFQGNSAPDKSGLPSDRFSAERTGGSVSTLTIQRTQQEDSAVYLCASSLVQGKNEQFFGPGTRLTVL.

This chain joins TRBV6-5 and TRBJ1-4, with a tentative D call TRBD1 (6 bases). The CDR3 spans 15 residues. Looked up from germline, CDR1 is MNHEY and CDR2 is SVGAGI. Trimming removed 0 bases at V and 5 bases at J, with 10 bases between. CDR3 in amino acids: CASSYSGTSNEKLFF. The CDR3 DNA is TGTGCCAGCAGTTACTCCGGGACATCGAATGAAAAACTGTTTTTT.

The chain couples TRBV5-3 to TRBJ1-2; D is undetermined. TRBV5-3 is an open reading frame, and its role is uncertain. This CDR3 region has 14 residues. The V and J ends lost 4 bases and 4 bases respectively, with 14 bases between them. CDR3 sequence reads: CARSPPGGGYGYTF. The CDR3, as DNA: TGTGCCAGAAGCCCCCCCGGCGGCGGCTATGGCTACACCTTC.

The V gene is TRBV7-8, the J gene TRBJ2-5; 7 bases match TRBD1. Trimming removed 6 bases from V and 2 bases from J; junction bases left unmatched: 9. The CDR3 has 15 residues. CDR1 and CDR2 (germline): SGHVS, FQNEAQ. The CDR3 region is CASRPGQAQQETQYF. CDR3 DNA sequence: TGTGCCAGCAGACCTGGACAGGCTCAACAAGAGACCCAGTACTTC.

The chain is built from TRBV12-5 and TRBJ1-5; D gene uncertain. CDR3 length: 13 amino acids. Germline V gene lookup returns CDR1 LGHNT and CDR2 FRNRAP. V lost 5 bases, J lost 5 bases, and 10 bases lay in between. The CDR3 coding sequence is TGTGCTAGTGGTCCCCGGGAAGATCAGCCCCAGCATTTT. It is translated as CASGPREDQPQHF.

The J gene is TRBJ1-1, the V gene TRBV19; D is unresolved. This CDR3 spans 13 amino acids. Germline values: CDR1 LNHDA, CDR2 SQIVND (reference sequence). Deletions cut 9 bases from V and 1 base from J, with 12 bases between. The CDR3 reads CASVWAGNTEAFF. CDR3 nucleotide sequence: TGTGCCAGCGTTTGGGCAGGGAACACTGAAGCTTTCTTT.

This clone was seen just once. The gene calls are TRBV5-4 and TRBJ2-5; D ambiguous. CDR1 is SGHNT and CDR2 is YYREEE in the germline V gene (reference sequence). V was cut by 4 bases and J by 2 bases, with 15 bases left in between. The CDR3 spans 15 residues. In DNA form, the CDR3 reads TGTGCCAGCAGCGGTTACCGAGGCCCACAAGAGACCCAGTACTTC. Translated, it gives CASSGYRGPQETQYF.

This chain uses TRBV29-1 with TRBJ1-1; TRBD1 aligns across 9 bases. CDR1 is SQVTM and CDR2 is ANQGSEA in the germline V gene. CDR3 length equals 14 residues. The trim removed 3 bases at V and 2 bases at J, leaving 4 bases unmatched. The CDR3 here is CSVDPGQGNTEAFF. CDR3 nucleotide sequence: TGCAGCGTTGATCCGGGACAGGGCAACACTGAAGCTTTCTTT.

The chain employs TRBV15 and TRBJ2-2, with TRBD1 identical over 11 bases. The trim removed 0 bases at V and 4 bases at J, leaving 7 bases unmatched. The germline V gene has CDR1 LNHNV and CDR2 YYDKDF (reference sequence). CDR3 length: 18 amino acids. The CDR3 spells CATSRDLGQGAGTGELFF. CDR3 DNA sequence: TGTGCCACCAGCAGAGATTTAGGACAGGGGGCAGGCACCGGGGAGCTGTTTTTT.

The chain couples TRBV5-4 to TRBJ2-5; D might be TRBD1 (5 bases). Germline CDR1 SGHNT, CDR2 YYREEE (reference sequence). Trimming removed 2 bases at V and 3 bases at J, with 5 bases between. CDR3 length equals 12 residues. Written as DNA, the CDR3 is TGTGCCAGCAGCTTAGGGGAAGAGACCCAGTACTTC. As protein: CASSLGEETQYF. Filled out from reference TRBV5-4 and TRBJ2-5, the complete variable domain reads ETGVTQSPTHLIKTRGQQVTLRCSSQSGHNTVSWYQQALGQGPQFIFQYYREEENGRGNFPPRFSGLQFPNYSSELNVNALELDDSALYLCASSLGEETQYFGPGTRLLVL.

The chain links TRBV6-6 to TRBJ1-6; 10 nucleotides line up with TRBD1. The CDR3 extends over 16 amino acids. Per germline, CDR1 MNHNY and CDR2 SVGAGI (reference sequence). After removal of 5 bases from V and 1 base from J, the junction contained 2 bases not matched to a gene. CDR3 DNA sequence: TGTGCCAGCAGTCGACAGGGGGCTTCCTATAATTCACCCCTCCACTTT. It is translated as CASSRQGASYNSPLHF.

J is TRBJ2-7 and V is TRBV2; perhaps TRBD2 as D (7 bases). The CDR3 loop spans 17 amino acids. The germline V and J ends were trimmed by 6 bases and 4 bases, with 25 bases remaining between them. Germline CDR1 and CDR2: SNHLY and FYNNEI. The DNA of the CDR3 is TGTGCCAGCAGCCAACCAGTGGGGGGGGCTTTCAGGTACGAGCAGTACTTC. Translation gives CASSQPVGGAFRYEQYF.

The gene calls are TRBV2 and TRBJ2-7, with D perhaps TRBD2 (7 bases). The CDR3 consists of 12 residues. The germline gives CDR1 SNHLY, CDR2 FYNNEI. V lost 6 bases and J 7 bases, leaving 13 bases between the germline ends. The DNA for the CDR3 is TGTGCCAGCAGGGGGGGGGCGGAAGAGCAGTACTTC. Its protein product is CASRGGAEEQYF.

The rearrangement joins TRBV19 to TRBJ2-2, with D hard to call. This CDR3 comprises 14 residues. The V gene's germline CDR1 is LNHDA and CDR2 SQIVND (reference sequence). Trimming cost V 2 bases and J 1 base, with 5 bases left between them. The CDR3 region has the DNA TGTGCCAGTAGTATATCCAGGAACACCGGGGAGCTGTTTTTT. Amino acids: CASSISRNTGELFF.